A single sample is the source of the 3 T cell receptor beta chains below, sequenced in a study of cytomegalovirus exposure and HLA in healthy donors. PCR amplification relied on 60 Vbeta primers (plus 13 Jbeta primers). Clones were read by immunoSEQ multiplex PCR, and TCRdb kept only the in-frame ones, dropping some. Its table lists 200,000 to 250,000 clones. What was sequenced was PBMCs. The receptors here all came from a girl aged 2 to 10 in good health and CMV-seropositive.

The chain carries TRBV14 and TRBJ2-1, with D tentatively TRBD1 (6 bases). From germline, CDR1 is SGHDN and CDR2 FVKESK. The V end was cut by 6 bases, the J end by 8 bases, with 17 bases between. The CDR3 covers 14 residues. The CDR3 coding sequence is TGTGCCAGCAGTGAAAGGGCGCGACAGGATGAGCAGTTCTTC. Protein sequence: CASSERARQDEQFF.

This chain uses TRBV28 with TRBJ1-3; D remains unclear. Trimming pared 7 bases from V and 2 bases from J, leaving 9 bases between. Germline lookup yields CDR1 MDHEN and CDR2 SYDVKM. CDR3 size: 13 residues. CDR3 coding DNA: TGTGCCAGCATGGGCGGGACTGGAAACACCATATATTTT. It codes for CASMGGTGNTIYF.

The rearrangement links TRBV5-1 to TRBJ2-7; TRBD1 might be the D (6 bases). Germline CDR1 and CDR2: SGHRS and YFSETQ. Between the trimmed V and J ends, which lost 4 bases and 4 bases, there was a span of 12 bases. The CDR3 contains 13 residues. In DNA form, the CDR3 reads TGCGCCAGCAGCACGGAGCAGGGGTACGAGCAGTACTTC. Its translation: CASSTEQGYEQYF.